The next 23 T cell receptor beta chains were all read from a single sample in a study of blood T cell repertoires in COVID-19. Only in-frame clones appear in the TCRdb table, and some are missing; sequencing was by immunoSEQ multiplex PCR. The sample includes 350,000 or so clones, about 86% seen only once; the top ten take around 4.4%. The sequencing sample was made of PBMCs or T cells enriched from blood (not recorded which). Source of these receptors: a woman in her thirties or forties with acute COVID-19.

V gene TRBV6-5 combines with J gene TRBJ1-4; 7 nucleotides line up with TRBD1. Germline CDR1 MNHEY, CDR2 SVGAGI. CDR3 length: 14 residues. Trimming removed 6 bases from V and 8 bases from J; junction bases left unmatched: 9. The CDR3: CASSYDRVGEKLFF. DNA of the CDR3: TGTGCCAGCAGCTACGACAGGGTGGGCGAAAAACTGTTTTTT.

This clone was seen once. This rearrangement joins TRBV7-9 to TRBJ2-1; possible D gene TRBD2, 7 bases. This CDR3 spans 15 amino acids. From germline, CDR1 is SEHNR and CDR2 FQNEAQ (reference sequence). V was clipped by 5 bases and J by 10 bases, with 21 bases between them. The CDR3 is CASSPRTRGAGEQFF. In DNA form, the CDR3 reads TGTGCCAGCAGCCCGCGAACCCGGGGGGCTGGAGAGCAGTTCTTC.

The chain carries TRBV7-2 and TRBJ2-7; 9 nucleotides agree with TRBD1. CDR1 is SGHTA, CDR2 FQGNSA, per germline. The CDR3 has 15 residues. V lost 5 bases to trimming and J lost 4 bases; unmatched junction nucleotides: 9. The CDR3 loop reads CASSVAGQGVYEQYF. CDR3 in DNA: TGTGCCAGCAGCGTTGCGGGACAGGGAGTTTACGAGCAGTACTTC.

The chain combines TRBV3-1 (or the pseudogene TRBV3-2) with TRBJ1-2, with D possibly TRBD1 on 6 matching bases. The CDR3 has 23 residues. Looked up from germline, CDR1 is LGHDT and CDR2 is YNNKEL (reference sequence). With 8 bases removed from V and 1 base from J, the gap between germline ends came to 41 bases. CDR3 residues: CASFPGAHPSQGIHRAINYGYTF. The CDR3 nucleotides are TGTGCCAGCTTCCCCGGCGCCCACCCATCTCAGGGGATCCATAGGGCGATTAACTATGGCTACACCTTC.

V usage is TRBV4-1 and J usage is TRBJ2-4, with 13 bases identical to TRBD2. Per germline, CDR1 MGHRA and CDR2 YSYEKL. The CDR3 consists of 18 residues. V shed 1 base and J 0 bases; nucleotides not matched to a gene: 3. CDR3 loop: CASSQGLAGGRAKNIQYF. The CDR3, as DNA: TGCGCCAGCAGCCAAGGACTAGCGGGGGGACGAGCCAAAAACATTCAGTACTTC.

This clone is a singleton in its sample. The V and J genes are TRBV18 and TRBJ1-1; 7 bases are shared with TRBD1. There are 16 residues in the CDR3. The ends lost 3 bases at V and 8 bases at J; junction bases unmatched: 15. The V gene's germline CDR1 is KGHSH and CDR2 LQKENI. CDR3 coding DNA: TGTGCCAGCTCACCTTCCTTCCCCAGGGGGACCTCCGAAGCTTTCTTT. Amino acid sequence: CASSPSFPRGTSEAFF.

V and J are TRBV28 and TRBJ1-1, with TRBD1 identical over 8 bases. Germline V gene lookup returns CDR1 MDHEN and CDR2 SYDVKM. Germline trimming cut 1 base from V and 3 bases from J; bases unmatched to any gene: 1. The CDR3 runs 14 residues. The DNA of the CDR3 is TGTGCCAGCAGTTTATACAGGGGGGACACTGAAGCTTTCTTT. Translation: CASSLYRGDTEAFF.

V and J are TRBV27 and TRBJ2-7, with D possibly matching TRBD1 (6 bases). Trimming left V 6 bases short and J 5 bases short, with 14 bases between. The germline CDR1 and CDR2 sequences are MNHEY and SMNVEV (reference sequence). This CDR3 spans 13 amino acids. CDR3 protein: CASSPLNRDEQYF. In nucleotides, the CDR3 is TGTGCCAGCAGCCCACTAAACAGGGACGAGCAGTACTTC.

This rearrangement joins TRBV20-1 to TRBJ2-5; no reliable D call. V gave up 7 bases and J gave up 0 bases, with 6 bases separating them. The germline V gene has CDR1 DFQATT and CDR2 SNEGSKA (reference sequence). The CDR3 length is 11 residues. CDR3 DNA: TGCAGTGGCGTGTACCAAGAGACCCAGTACTTC. This translates into CSGVYQETQYF.

This clone was counted between two and nine times. The chain couples TRBV5-4 to TRBJ2-1; the match to TRBD1 covers 9 bases. V lost 4 bases to trimming and J lost 12 bases; unmatched junction nucleotides: 14. Germline CDR1 SGHNT, CDR2 YYREEE (reference sequence). This CDR3 comprises 15 residues. The CDR3 nucleotides read TGTGCCAGCAGCGCCGACAGGGGGGGGGTCGGAGGGCAGTTCTTC. Amino acid sequence: CASSADRGGVGGQFF.

The gene calls are TRBV5-6 and TRBJ2-3, with 11 bases matching TRBD1. The CDR3 spans 18 residues. CDR1 and CDR2 from the germline V gene are SGHDT and YYEEEE. The trim removed 6 bases at V and 4 bases at J, leaving 16 bases unmatched. The CDR3 region has the DNA TGTGCCAGCACCAATGGGTTCCTCGGGACAGGGGGTTCAGATACGCAGTATTTT. Amino acids: CASTNGFLGTGGSDTQYF.

The CDR3: CASSQNRYGVSGQVYEQYF. The CDR3 DNA sequence: TGCGCCAGCAGCCAGAATAGATACGGGGTTTCGGGACAGGTCTACGAGCAGTACTTC. The chain employs TRBV4-3 and TRBJ2-7, with 8 bases aligning to TRBD1. Per germline, CDR1 LGHNA and CDR2 YSLEER. The CDR3 consists of 19 residues. J lost 3 bases, V lost 3 bases, and 19 bases had no gene match.

V and J are TRBV27 and TRBJ2-4; perhaps TRBD1 as D (6 bases). This CDR3 is built from 16 residues. Trimming shortened V by 5 bases and J by 1 base, and 15 bases separated the two germline ends. From germline, CDR1 is MNHEY and CDR2 SMNVEV (reference sequence). CDR3 sequence (DNA): TGTGCCAGCAGTACACAGGGTTTTCTGGCCAAAAACATTCAGTACTTC. Translating gives CASSTQGFLAKNIQYF.

This rearrangement joins TRBV7-2 to TRBJ1-1; D is uncertain. There are 13 residues in the CDR3. Trimming cost V 1 base and J 11 bases, with 14 bases left between them. Looked up from germline, CDR1 is SGHTA and CDR2 is FQGNSA. CDR3 sequence: CASSLDLRVGAFF. The DNA for the CDR3 is TGTGCCAGCAGCTTAGATCTTCGGGTTGGGGCTTTCTTT.

CDR3 coding DNA: TGTGCCAGCAGTGGAAGGAGGCTAGCGGACTACAATGAGCAGTTCTTC. It translates to CASSGRRLADYNEQFF. V is TRBV25-1 and J is TRBJ2-1; 7 bases match TRBD2. J gave up 3 bases and V 4 bases, and 9 bases lay outside the gene matches. CDR1 and CDR2 from the germline V gene are MGHDK and SYGVNS. CDR3 length: 16 amino acids.

The rearrangement joins TRBV10-3 to TRBJ2-1; 8 bases line up with TRBD1. The J segment lost 5 bases and the V segment lost 6 bases, leaving 3 bases of the junction unmatched. Germline V gene data show CDR1 as ENHRY and CDR2 as SYGVKD. The CDR3 runs 13 residues. As DNA, the CDR3 is TGTGCCATCAGCCAGACAGGGGACAATGAGCAGTTCTTC. This translates into CAISQTGDNEQFF.

The chain uses TRBV6-6 and TRBJ1-5, with D hard to call. The germline CDR1 and CDR2 sequences are MNHNY and SVGAGI (reference sequence). Trimming took off 6 bases at V and 2 bases at J, with 14 bases between the two ends. This CDR3 contains 15 residues. This CDR3 reads CASRTSAMGNQPQHF. The CDR3 nucleotides read TGTGCCAGCAGAACTAGCGCTATGGGCAATCAGCCCCAGCATTTT.

A single count supports this clone. The chain employs TRBV7-2 and TRBJ2-5, with D unresolved. Between the trimmed V and J ends, which lost 3 bases and 4 bases, there was a span of 6 bases. The CDR3 length is 12 residues. CDR1 and CDR2 (germline): SGHTA, FQGNSA. CDR3 region: CASSFFLETQYF. The CDR3 DNA follows: TGTGCCAGCAGCTTTTTTCTAGAGACCCAGTACTTC.

V is TRBV6-5 and J is TRBJ2-7, with TRBD2 identical over 7 bases. Unmatched junction bases numbered 5, after V lost 7 bases and J lost 2 bases. The CDR3 length is 13 residues. Germline-derived CDR1 and CDR2 are MNHEY and SVGAGI. The chain's CDR3 is CASTAGPPYEQYF. The CDR3 coding sequence is TGTGCCAGCACAGCGGGACCCCCCTACGAGCAGTACTTC.

The V gene is TRBV27, the J gene TRBJ1-1, with unresolved D. This CDR3 has 16 residues. The ends were cut back, 2 bases at V and 1 base at J, with 14 bases in the middle. The germline gives CDR1 MNHEY, CDR2 SMNVEV (reference sequence). Here the CDR3 DNA reads TGTGCCAGCAGTTTAAGCGGAGTTTTAGGGAACACTGAAGCTTTCTTT. Translation: CASSLSGVLGNTEAFF.

The rearrangement links TRBV11-2 to TRBJ1-1; no clear D. This CDR3 spans 15 amino acids. The germline V gene has CDR1 SGHAT and CDR2 FQNNGV. The ends were cut back, 0 bases at V and 1 base at J, with 9 bases in the middle. CDR3 amino acids: CASSLEPGSNTEAFF. The CDR3 DNA reads TGTGCCAGCAGCTTAGAGCCAGGTTCGAACACTGAAGCTTTCTTT.

This chain links TRBV27 with TRBJ2-2, with 9 bases aligning to TRBD1. The CDR3 totals 19 residues. V lost 3 bases, J lost 5 bases, and 16 bases stayed unmatched. Germline V gene sequence: CDR1 MNHEY, CDR2 SMNVEV (reference sequence). CDR3 sequence: CASSFATPTGGPWTGELFF. The CDR3, as DNA: TGTGCCAGCAGTTTTGCAACTCCTACAGGGGGCCCTTGGACCGGGGAGCTGTTTTTT.

The J gene is TRBJ2-7, the V gene TRBV19, with TRBD1 matching 9 bases. V shed 6 bases, J shed 1 base, and the junction held 13 bases outside the gene matches. CDR1 is LNHDA, CDR2 SQIVND, per germline (reference sequence). This CDR3 has 17 residues. CDR3: CASSKPTNRGRSYEQYF. The CDR3, as DNA: TGTGCCAGTAGCAAACCTACAAACAGGGGGCGGTCCTACGAGCAGTACTTC.